One sample yielded the 30 T cell receptor beta chains listed below, sequenced in a study of T-cell memory formation after mild COVID-19. TCRdb called the 5' RACE reads again in MiXCR, with one record for every CDR3 protein. The sample consists of more than 300,000 distinct CDR3 sequences, roughly 19% of them appearing once. Source material: PBMCs or a T cell subset sorted from them (not recorded which). Receptor source: a man between 18 and 35 years old who had mild COVID-19 (a few samples of this study predate the infection). Cell type and time point are not known.

This clonotype has just a few counts. The chain recombines TRBV6-5 with TRBJ1-5; tentative D call: TRBD1 (5 bases). CDR3 length equals 15 residues. Looked up from germline, CDR1 is MNHEY and CDR2 is SVGAGI. V lost 6 bases, J lost 1 base, and 13 bases lay in between. The CDR3 nucleotides are TGTGCCAGCAGCCCTGGAGGGGACAGCAATCAGCCCCAGCATTTT. It encodes CASSPGGDSNQPQHF.

This clonotype was detected once. J is TRBJ1-6 and V is TRBV4-1; D may be TRBD1 (5 bases). With 4 bases removed from V and 8 bases from J, the gap between germline ends came to 15 bases. The CDR3 totals 15 residues. CDR1 and CDR2 (germline): MGHRA, YSYEKL. The CDR3 here is CASSRAGLMYSPLHF. The DNA for the CDR3 is TGCGCCAGCAGCCGGGCGGGACTGATGTATTCACCCCTCCACTTT.

This clonotype was seen a handful of times. The chain carries TRBV28 and TRBJ2-4; tentatively, D is TRBD2 (6 bases). CDR1 is MDHEN and CDR2 is SYDVKM in the germline V gene. This CDR3 is built from 11 residues. Trimming shortened V by 11 bases and J by 12 bases, and 17 bases separated the two germline ends. This chain's CDR3 is CAGSSERAQYF. The DNA for the CDR3 is TGTGCCGGTAGCTCAGAGCGGGCTCAGTACTTC.

With respect to this clonotype: Mismatch with germline at one junction end may stem from a read error. The V gene is TRBV23-1, the J gene TRBJ2-7, with D perhaps matching TRBD1 (5 bases). TRBV23-1 is noted as an ORF with a role that remains uncertain. The CDR3 covers 12 residues. Here the CDR3 reads CASSQLSRERDF. DNA of the CDR3: TGCGCCAGCAGTCAATTGTCCAGGGAAAGGGACTTC.

This clonotype came up many times. V gene TRBV29-1 combines with J gene TRBJ2-7; 11 bases map to TRBD2. The CDR3 length is 16 residues. With 1 base clipped from V and 3 bases from J, the junction kept 8 bases outside the gene matches. CDR1 SQVTM and CDR2 ANQGSEA come from the germline V gene. The DNA of the CDR3 is TGCAGCGTTGAAGGGCTAGAGACTAGCGGGGACTACGAGCAGTACTTC. Its protein product is CSVEGLETSGDYEQYF.

The gene calls are TRBV12-3 or TRBV12-4 and TRBJ2-7, with a possible D match to TRBD1 (5 bases). The CDR3 has 15 residues. With 7 bases removed from V and 2 bases from J, the gap between germline ends came to 18 bases. The CDR3 DNA reads as TGTGCCAGCACCCCGAGTGGGTACAGGACCTACGAGCAGTACTTC. Its translation: CASTPSGYRTYEQYF.

This clonotype was detected many times. This sequence joins TRBV11-2 and TRBJ2-4, with D tentatively TRBD1 (6 bases). The CDR3 runs 13 residues. V shed 8 bases and J shed 2 bases, with 10 bases lying between them. Germline-derived CDR1 and CDR2 are SGHAT and FQNNGV. CDR3 region: CASSTGPKNIQYF. DNA for the CDR3: TGTGCCAGCTCTACAGGGCCCAAAAACATTCAGTACTTC.

There are a few counts of this clonotype. The CDR3 is CATSDFRTTSTDTQYF. DNA for the CDR3: TGTGCCACCAGTGATTTTAGGACGACTAGCACAGATACGCAGTATTTT. This sequence joins TRBV24-1 and TRBJ2-3; no clear D gene. The germline V gene encodes CDR1 KGHDR and CDR2 SFDVKD. The ends were cut back, 1 base at V and 0 bases at J, with 10 bases in the middle. CDR3 length: 16 residues.

This sequence joins TRBV20-1 and TRBJ2-3; D assignment may be TRBD1 or TRBD2 (5 bases each). Germline assignment: CDR1 DFQATT and CDR2 SNEGSKA (reference sequence). Trimming pared 7 bases from V and 2 bases from J, leaving 13 bases between. This CDR3 has 13 amino acids. The chain's CDR3 is CSDRDPNTDTQYF. The CDR3, as DNA: TGCAGTGACCGGGACCCAAACACAGATACGCAGTATTTT.

This clonotype has a handful of counts. The V gene is TRBV7-2, the J gene TRBJ1-6; TRBD1 matches 10 bases. The CDR3 has 15 residues. Germline CDR1 reads SGHTA; CDR2 reads FQGNSA. V shed 5 bases, J shed 7 bases, and the junction held 5 bases outside the gene matches. The CDR3 DNA reads TGTGCCAGCAGCCGAGGGGGACAGGGGAATTCACCCCTCCACTTT. Translating it yields CASSRGGQGNSPLHF.

V gene TRBV5-1 combines with J gene TRBJ2-7; D is undetermined. CDR1 is SGHRS, CDR2 YFSETQ, per germline. Trimming removed 2 bases from V and 2 bases from J, with 11 bases in between. CDR3 length: 14 residues. This chain's CDR3 is CASSFLGPPYEQYF. Written as DNA, the CDR3 is TGCGCCAGCAGCTTCCTGGGCCCACCCTACGAGCAGTACTTC. The full variable domain, in which reference TRBV5-1 and TRBJ2-7 provide the parts outside the CDR3, is KAGVTQTPRYLIKTRGQQVTLSCSPISGHRSVSWYQQTPGQGLQFLFEYFSETQRNKGNFPGRFSGRQFSNSRSEMNVSTLELGDSALYLCASSFLGPPYEQYFGPGTRLTVT.

J is TRBJ1-6 and V is TRBV7-2; D is ambiguous. This CDR3 comprises 17 residues. The V gene lost 0 bases and the J gene lost 4 bases, with 13 bases spanning the gap. Germline loops: CDR1 SGHTA, CDR2 FQGNSA. CDR3 bases: TGTGCCAGCAGCTTAGCGGGCGGAGGAGATTATAATTCACCCCTCCACTTT. Its translation is CASSLAGGGDYNSPLHF.

The chain links TRBV4-2 to TRBJ1-4, with a tentative D call TRBD1 (5 bases). V lost 1 base and J lost 7, with 13 bases in between. The CDR3 loop spans 15 amino acids. Germline values: CDR1 LGHNA, CDR2 YNFKEQ. CDR3 loop: CASSQGRGESEKLFF. Here the CDR3 DNA reads TGTGCCAGCAGCCAAGGAAGGGGAGAGAGTGAAAAACTGTTTTTT.

The rearrangement links TRBV12-3 or TRBV12-4 to TRBJ1-5; D is ambiguous. The CDR3 is made up of 13 amino acids. V lost 2 bases and J 0 bases, leaving 2 bases between the germline ends. DNA of the CDR3: TGTGCCAGCAGTTTACATAGCAATCAGCCCCAGCATTTT. It is translated as CASSLHSNQPQHF.

The V gene is TRBV12-3 or TRBV12-4, the J gene TRBJ1-3, with TRBD1 matching 7 bases. There are 14 residues in the CDR3. The junction had 4 bases not matched to a gene; V was cut back by 5 bases and J by 3 bases. The DNA of the CDR3 is TGTGCCAGCAGTCGGACAGGCGGTGGAAACACCATATATTTT. Protein sequence: CASSRTGGGNTIYF.

In its sample, this clonotype was seen many times. The chain carries TRBV7-9 and TRBJ2-3; 7 bases line up with TRBD1. Per the germline V gene, CDR1 is SEHNR and CDR2 is FQNEAQ (reference sequence). The CDR3 is made up of 13 amino acids. With 8 bases clipped from V and 2 bases from J, the junction kept 4 bases outside the gene matches. As DNA, the CDR3 is TGTGCCAGCCTACAGGGGCCCACAGATACGCAGTATTTT. Translating gives CASLQGPTDTQYF.

CDR3 sequence reads: CASSFAAGVLDTQYF. The CDR3 bases are TGTGCCAGCAGCTTCGCAGCGGGGGTTTTAGATACGCAGTATTTT. The V and J genes are TRBV11-2 and TRBJ2-3; TRBD2 matches at 8 bases. V dropped 3 bases and J dropped 5; count of bases not matched to a gene: 7. The CDR3 runs to 15 residues. Looked up from germline, CDR1 is SGHAT and CDR2 is FQNNGV.

The chain employs TRBV28 and TRBJ1-1; D not resolved. The V gene's germline CDR1 is MDHEN and CDR2 SYDVKM. The V end was cut by 5 bases, the J end by 10 bases, with 11 bases between. The CDR3 has 11 residues. The CDR3 DNA reads TGTGCCAGCAGTCCTGGCAGCGGAGCTTTCTTT. Protein product: CASSPGSGAFF.

This clonotype has at least ten counts. The junction shows a germline mismatch at one end, possibly a read error. V usage is TRBV5-1 and J usage is TRBJ2-1; D call uncertain. This CDR3 region has 14 residues. Germline V gene sequence: CDR1 SGHRS, CDR2 YFSETQ. CDR3 sequence (DNA): TGTGCCAGCAGCTTAGCAGGCTCCTACAATGAGCAGTTCTTC. Protein sequence: CASSLAGSYNEQFF.

J is TRBJ1-6 and V is TRBV5-4, with 10 positions matching TRBD1. Germline CDR1 reads SGHNT; CDR2 reads YYREEE (reference sequence). The length of the CDR3 is 15 residues. Trimming took 4 bases from V and 9 from J; bases not matched to a gene: 7. CDR3 DNA sequence: TGTGCCAGCAGCGTAGGACAGGGGGGGTTTTCACCCCTCCACTTT. It yields the protein CASSVGQGGFSPLHF.

CDR3 nucleotides: TGCGCCAGCAGCCCTCGGAGGGGAAATCAGCCCCAGCATTTT. Protein sequence: CASSPRRGNQPQHF. The chain combines TRBV4-3 with TRBJ1-5, with a tentative D call TRBD1 (5 bases). Germline-derived CDR1 and CDR2 are LGHNA and YSLEER. Trimming cost V 4 bases and J 4 bases, with 11 bases left between them. The CDR3 consists of 14 residues.

This clonotype was recorded at least ten times. The rearrangement links TRBV7-9 to TRBJ2-7, with a tentative D call TRBD2 (6 bases). CDR1 and CDR2 (germline): SEHNR, FQNEAQ (reference sequence). Between the trimmed V and J ends, which lost 1 base and 2 bases, there was a span of 12 bases. This CDR3 comprises 15 residues. CDR3 region: CASSLGASVTYEQYF. The DNA for the CDR3 is TGTGCCAGCAGCTTAGGGGCTAGCGTCACCTACGAGCAGTACTTC.

The V and J genes are TRBV5-1 and TRBJ2-5; no reliable D call. Germline CDR1 is SGHRS and CDR2 is YFSETQ. The CDR3 runs to 17 residues. Trimming pared 2 bases from V and 1 base from J, leaving 18 bases between. CDR3 amino acids: CASSFTSGPIVQETQYF. DNA of the CDR3: TGCGCCAGCAGCTTCACCAGTGGGCCGATAGTCCAAGAGACCCAGTACTTC. Full variable domain (outside the CDR3, taken from reference TRBV5-1 and TRBJ2-5): KAGVTQTPRYLIKTRGQQVTLSCSPISGHRSVSWYQQTPGQGLQFLFEYFSETQRNKGNFPGRFSGRQFSNSRSEMNVSTLELGDSALYLCASSFTSGPIVQETQYFGPGTRLLVL.

The CDR3 loop reads CASSPRGGQGVPYGYTF. In DNA form, the CDR3 reads TGTGCCAGCAGCCCCCGCGGGGGACAGGGCGTCCCCTATGGCTACACCTTC. The rearrangement links TRBV7-9 to TRBJ1-2; 9 nucleotides match TRBD1. Per the germline V gene, CDR1 is SEHNR and CDR2 is FQNEAQ (reference sequence). This CDR3 comprises 17 residues. The junction had 14 bases not matched to a gene; V was cut back by 5 bases and J by 4 bases. Full variable domain (remainder filled in from reference TRBV7-9 and TRBJ1-2): DTGVSQNPRHKITKRGQNVTFRCDPISEHNRLYWYRQTLGQGPEFLTYFQNEAQLEKSRLLSDRFSAERPKGSFSTLEIQRTEQGDSAMYLCASSPRGGQGVPYGYTFGSGTRLTVV.

Regarding this clonotype: At one of its ends the junction is not consistent with the germline gene, which may arise from a read error. The chain is built from TRBV20-1 and TRBJ2-2; 11 bases fit TRBD2. The CDR3 spans 13 residues. CDR1 and CDR2 (germline): DFQATT, SNEGSKA (reference sequence). The CDR3 loop reads CGSGGADTGELFF. The CDR3 DNA reads as TGTGGTAGCGGGGGGGCCGACACCGGGGAGCTGTTTTTT.

This clonotype came up many times. This chain uses TRBV4-3 with TRBJ1-2; D is unresolved. CDR3 size: 14 residues. CDR1 and CDR2 (germline): LGHNA, YSLEER. V gave up 0 bases and J gave up 2 bases, with 7 bases separating them. CDR3 coding DNA: TGCGCCAGCAGCCAAGAAGGCAGAAACTATGGCTACACCTTC. This sequence encodes CASSQEGRNYGYTF.

This clonotype showed up just a few times. The chain has TRBV28 and TRBJ2-2, with 11 positions matching TRBD1. Germline values: CDR1 MDHEN, CDR2 SYDVKM. The V gene end was trimmed by 5 bases and the J gene end by 4 bases; junction bases not matched to a gene: 6. This CDR3 contains 16 residues. For the CDR3, the DNA is TGTGCCAGCAGTGAAAGGGACAGGGGGGTCACCGGGGAGCTGTTTTTT. Encoded protein: CASSERDRGVTGELFF. Drawing the rest from reference TRBV28 and TRBJ2-2, the complete variable domain is DVKVTQSSRYLVKRTGEKVFLECVQDMDHENMFWYRQDPGLGLRLIYFSYDVKMKEKGDIPEGYSVSREKKERFSLILESASTNQTSMYLCASSERDRGVTGELFFGEGSRLTVL.

The chain carries TRBV6-5 and TRBJ1-5, with 7 bases fitting TRBD1. The junction had 8 bases not matched to a gene; V was cut back by 6 bases and J by 9 bases. The CDR3 loop spans 13 amino acids. Germline CDR1 is MNHEY and CDR2 is SVGAGI. CDR3 nucleotides: TGTGCCAGCAGAGCTACAGGGGAGCGGCCCCAGCATTTT. It translates to CASRATGERPQHF.

This clonotype was seen a few times. This chain connects TRBV7-6 to TRBJ2-5; D possibly uses TRBD1 or TRBD2 (5 bases each). The CDR3 consists of 13 residues. Germline CDR1 reads SGHVS; CDR2 reads FNYEAQ. V lost 0 bases and J 5 bases, leaving 7 bases between the germline ends. In DNA form, the CDR3 reads TGTGCCAGCAGCTTAGCGGGGACGGAGACCCAGTACTTC. Amino acids: CASSLAGTETQYF.

This chain joins TRBV29-1 and TRBJ2-2; weak D call: TRBD1 (6 bases). Germline lookup yields CDR1 SQVTM and CDR2 ANQGSEA. The CDR3 spans 13 residues. Trimming cost V 6 bases and J 2 bases, with 10 bases left between them. The CDR3, as DNA: TGCAGCGTCGACAGGACCAACACCGGGGAGCTGTTTTTT. This sequence encodes CSVDRTNTGELFF.